The clone carrying this T cell receptor (beta chain) has just one count. This entry is derived from a study of PD-L1 blockade in urothelial cancer. Study summary: Blood drawn 3 weeks (second dose) and 6 weeks after treatment start was analyzed.

There are 15 residues in the CDR3. Germline values: CDR1 SGHTS, CDR2 YDEGEE. The V gene end was trimmed by 4 bases and the J gene end by 7 bases; junction bases not matched to a gene: 12. Method: immunoSEQ multiplex PCR; TCRdb's copy keeps in-frame clones and lacks some. The sample holds some 20,000 clones, approximately 91% seen once. The time point denotes: pretreatment peripheral blood. This chain links TRBV5-8 with TRBJ1-2, with 8 positions matching TRBD1. This clonotype originated in a man between 65 and 85 years old with urothelial cancer. Source: PBMCs, taken around atezolizumab (anti-PD-L1) treatment. The CDR3 DNA sequence: TGTGCCAGCAGCCAGGCGGACAGGGTGGTTGGTGGCTACACCTTC. As protein: CASSQADRVVGGYTF.